The 19 T cell receptor beta chains in this list originate from one sample, sequenced in a study of T-cell reconstitution after alpha-beta-depleted transplantation in children. Molecular barcoding with unique molecular identifiers was used for the TCRbeta library. TCRdb re-called the PCR reads through MiXCR, storing one row per CDR3 protein. The top ten hold 5% to 6% of the sample, which has 450,000 to 500,000 distinct CDR3 sequences, approximately 12% seen once. The sample was PBMCs from the stem cell graft donor, taken from the stem cell graft. The receptors originated from a human donor who donated a stem cell graft to a child with combined immunodeficiency.

The rearrangement links TRBV6-2 or TRBV6-3 to TRBJ2-5; D is unresolved. CDR3 length: 12 amino acids. The germline V gene encodes CDR1 MNHEY and CDR2 SVGEGT. V gave up 0 bases and J gave up 7 bases, with 6 bases separating them. This CDR3 is CASSYSKATQYF. DNA of the CDR3: TGTGCCAGCAGTTACTCGAAGGCGACCCAGTACTTC.

In this sample, this clonotype turned up a few times. The V and J genes are TRBV10-3 and TRBJ2-2; TRBD1 aligns across 7 bases. V lost 4 bases, J lost 5 bases, and 7 bases stayed unmatched. Germline V gives CDR1 ENHRY, CDR2 SYGVKD. The CDR3 loop spans 15 amino acids. The DNA for the CDR3 is TGTGCCATCAGTGCCGGGACAGCCCCAACCGGGGAGCTGTTTTTT. Translation: CAISAGTAPTGELFF.

This clonotype was detected many times. The rearrangement uses TRBV12-3 or TRBV12-4 and TRBJ1-1; D unresolved. The CDR3 is made up of 14 amino acids. V lost 2 bases, J lost 1 base, and 8 bases lay in between. In nucleotides, the CDR3 is TGTGCCAGCAGTTTAAGGGAGGGGAACACTGAAGCTTTCTTT. Translation gives CASSLREGNTEAFF.

This clonotype was detected ten times or more. The rearrangement joins TRBV12-3 or TRBV12-4 to TRBJ2-1; D is unclear. The CDR3 extends over 12 amino acids. V lost 5 bases and J lost 6, with 8 bases in between. CDR3 in amino acids: CASSMYGNEQFF. CDR3 in DNA: TGTGCCAGCAGTATGTATGGCAATGAGCAGTTCTTC.

This clonotype has only one observation. This sequence joins TRBV7-9 and TRBJ2-7, with D perhaps assigned TRBD1 or TRBD2 (5 bases each). The V gene lost 4 bases and the J gene lost 5 bases, with 15 bases spanning the gap. In germline, CDR1 is SEHNR, CDR2 FQNEAQ (reference sequence). The CDR3 is made up of 14 amino acids. CDR3 protein: CASSWDGTYHEQYF. The CDR3 DNA is TGTGCCAGCAGCTGGGACGGGACGTACCACGAGCAGTACTTC.

CDR3 sequence reads: CASSPFALKSDTQYF. The CDR3 nucleotides are TGTGCCAGCTCACCATTTGCCCTCAAGTCAGATACGCAGTATTTT. This sequence joins TRBV18 and TRBJ2-3; D not certain. Germline values: CDR1 KGHSH, CDR2 LQKENI. V was trimmed by 2 bases and J by 4 bases, leaving 13 bases between them. The length of the CDR3 is 15 residues.

This clonotype has a count of ten or more. The CDR3 is CATSRARQPSGRNGELFF. The DNA for the CDR3 is TGTGCCACCAGCAGAGCTCGGCAGCCCAGCGGGAGAAACGGGGAGCTGTTTTTT. This rearrangement joins TRBV15 to TRBJ2-2; 8 positions agree with TRBD2. Germline CDR1 is LNHNV and CDR2 is YYDKDF (reference sequence). CDR3 length equals 18 residues. J was trimmed by 7 bases and V by 1 base; bases with no gene match: 14.

This clonotype was observed at least ten times. J is TRBJ2-1 and V is TRBV12-3 or TRBV12-4; D gene ambiguous. This CDR3 has 12 residues. V was cut by 6 bases and J by 6 bases, with 9 bases left in between. CDR3 residues: CASSRIANEQFF. The CDR3 nucleotides are TGTGCCAGCAGCAGAATAGCCAATGAGCAGTTCTTC.

This clonotype has more than one count but fewer than ten. V usage is TRBV20-1 and J usage is TRBJ2-7; 8 bases are shared with TRBD2. J was trimmed by 4 bases and V by 3 bases; bases with no gene match: 11. In germline, CDR1 is DFQATT, CDR2 SNEGSKA (reference sequence). CDR3 length: 15 residues. The CDR3: CSASVGRGGRYEQYF. The CDR3 DNA reads TGCAGTGCTAGTGTAGGCCGGGGGGGGAGGTACGAGCAGTACTTC.

This clonotype was observed at least ten times. The J gene is TRBJ2-7, the V gene TRBV28; TRBD1 agrees at 10 bases. With V trimmed by 1 base and J by 2 bases, 5 bases remained unmatched. Germline V gene lookup returns CDR1 MDHEN and CDR2 SYDVKM. CDR3 length equals 16 residues. CDR3 in DNA: TGTGCCAGCAGTTTATCACTGGGACAGGGGCCCTACGAGCAGTACTTC. Protein product: CASSLSLGQGPYEQYF.

This clonotype came up a few times. The chain combines TRBV7-2 with TRBJ2-1; TRBD2 might be the D (6 bases). CDR1 and CDR2 from the germline V gene are SGHTA and FQGNSA. This CDR3 is built from 13 residues. Trimming removed 7 bases from V and 5 bases from J, with 12 bases in between. The DNA of the CDR3 is TGTGCCAGCACCCCGGGGGTCCACAATGAGCAGTTCTTC. Protein product: CASTPGVHNEQFF.

The sample holds many counts of this clonotype. The chain combines TRBV7-2 with TRBJ1-3; D gene uncertain. Germline assignment: CDR1 SGHTA and CDR2 FQGNSA. The ends were cut back, 5 bases at V and 0 bases at J, with 8 bases in the middle. This CDR3 has 14 residues. The CDR3 coding sequence is TGTGCCAGCAGCCAACAGAACTCTGGAAACACCATATATTTT. This encodes CASSQQNSGNTIYF.

This clonotype was seen a few times. The V gene is TRBV19, the J gene TRBJ2-2; TRBD1 aligns across 10 bases. This CDR3 has 13 amino acids. CDR1 and CDR2 (germline): LNHDA, SQIVND (reference sequence). The J segment lost 6 bases and the V segment lost 5 bases, leaving 0 bases of the junction unmatched. CDR3 DNA sequence: TGTGCCAGTAGTGGGACAGGGGCCGGGGAGCTGTTTTTT. Protein sequence: CASSGTGAGELFF.

The chain recombines TRBV20-1 with TRBJ2-7, with D possibly TRBD2 on 6 matching bases. The CDR3 extends over 12 amino acids. Trimming took 6 bases from V and 8 from J, leaving 17 bases between them. Germline values: CDR1 DFQATT, CDR2 SNEGSKA (reference sequence). Written as DNA, the CDR3 is TGCAGTGCCGCGCCACGGAGGGCCAAGCAGTACTTC. This gives the protein CSAAPRRAKQYF.

This clonotype was seen ten or more times. The chain joins TRBV7-6 to TRBJ1-4, with D uncertain. The CDR3 consists of 15 residues. Per germline, CDR1 SGHVS and CDR2 FNYEAQ. Trimming cost V 1 base and J 7 bases, with 13 bases left between them. The CDR3 DNA reads as TGTGCCAGCAGCTTAGTTGGGGATTTCGGTGAAAAACTGTTTTTT. Amino acids: CASSLVGDFGEKLFF.

This clonotype was counted between two and nine times. The rearrangement uses TRBV5-6 and TRBJ2-5, with D possibly being TRBD1 or TRBD2 (6 bases each). V was clipped by 4 bases and J by 4 bases, with 14 bases between them. Germline CDR1 and CDR2: SGHDT and YYEEEE. CDR3 length: 14 amino acids. This chain's CDR3 is CASSGEGGRETQYF. CDR3 sequence (DNA): TGTGCCAGCAGCGGAGAGGGGGGCCGAGAGACCCAGTACTTC.

The rearrangement uses TRBV7-8 and TRBJ2-3; D is possibly TRBD2 (6 bases). The CDR3 totals 18 residues. V lost 3 bases and J lost 0, with 19 bases in between. CDR1 is SGHVS, CDR2 FQNEAQ, per germline. Here the CDR3 DNA reads TGTGCCAGCAGCTTCGGGGAGGACGGGTTTGCTAGCACAGATACGCAGTATTTT. Protein: CASSFGEDGFASTDTQYF.

This clonotype was recorded at least ten times. The chain uses TRBV6-5 and TRBJ1-1; no definite D call. This CDR3 has 14 residues. Trimming took off 2 bases at V and 4 bases at J, with 11 bases between the two ends. Germline CDR1 and CDR2: MNHEY and SVGAGI. CDR3 in amino acids: CASSYAGGGTEAFF. CDR3 bases: TGTGCCAGCAGTTACGCCGGTGGCGGCACTGAAGCTTTCTTT.

The rearrangement links TRBV12-3 or TRBV12-4 to TRBJ2-2; D is possibly TRBD1 (6 bases). The CDR3 sequence is 14 residues long. Trimming shortened V by 6 bases and J by 2 bases, and 10 bases separated the two germline ends. The CDR3 nucleotides read TGTGCCAGCAGAAAGGACAGTAACACCGGGGAGCTGTTTTTT. Encoded protein: CASRKDSNTGELFF.